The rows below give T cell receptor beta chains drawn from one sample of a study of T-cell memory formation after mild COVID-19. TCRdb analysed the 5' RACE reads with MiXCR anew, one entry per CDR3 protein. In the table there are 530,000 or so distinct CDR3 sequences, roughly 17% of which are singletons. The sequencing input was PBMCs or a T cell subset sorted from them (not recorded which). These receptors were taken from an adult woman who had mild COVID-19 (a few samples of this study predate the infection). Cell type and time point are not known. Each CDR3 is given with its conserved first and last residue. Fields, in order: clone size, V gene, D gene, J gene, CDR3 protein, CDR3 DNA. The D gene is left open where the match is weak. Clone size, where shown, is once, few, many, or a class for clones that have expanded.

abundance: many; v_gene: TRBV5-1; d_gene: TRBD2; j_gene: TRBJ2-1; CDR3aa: CASSPSPSARGSGVSYNEQFF; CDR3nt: TGCGCCAGCAGCCCAAGCCCTTCCGCCCGGGGTAGCGGGGTCTCTTACAATGAGCAGTTCTTC
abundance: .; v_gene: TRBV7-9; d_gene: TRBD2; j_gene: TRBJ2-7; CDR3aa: CASRPLAGGTYEQYF; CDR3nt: TGTGCCAGCAGGCCTCTAGCGGGAGGTACCTACGAGCAGTACTTC
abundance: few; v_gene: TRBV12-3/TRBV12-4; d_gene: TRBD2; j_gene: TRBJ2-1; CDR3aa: CASSLARLAGGSYNEQFF; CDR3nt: TGTGCCAGCAGTTTAGCGCGTCTAGCGGGAGGGAGTTACAATGAGCAGTTCTTC
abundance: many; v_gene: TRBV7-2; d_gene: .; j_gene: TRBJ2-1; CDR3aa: CASSRQVSSYNEQFF; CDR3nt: TGTGCCAGCAGCAGACAGGTTTCCTCCTACAATGAGCAGTTCTTC
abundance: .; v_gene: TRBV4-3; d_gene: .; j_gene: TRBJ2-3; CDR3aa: CASSQRASSTDTQYF; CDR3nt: TGCGCCAGCAGCCAACGAGCTTCTAGCACAGATACGCAGTATTTT
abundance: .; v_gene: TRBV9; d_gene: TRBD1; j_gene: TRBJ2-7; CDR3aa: CASSVGDWTGKDEQYF; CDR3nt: TGTGCCAGCAGCGTAGGGGACTGGACAGGGAAGGACGAGCAGTACTTC
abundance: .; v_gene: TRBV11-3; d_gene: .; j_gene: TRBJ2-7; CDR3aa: CASIGPQYEQYF; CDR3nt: TGTGCCAGCATCGGACCCCAATACGAGCAGTACTTC
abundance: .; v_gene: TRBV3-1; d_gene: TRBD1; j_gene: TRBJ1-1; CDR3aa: CASSLGTGQNTEAFF; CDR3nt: TGTGCCAGCAGCCTTGGGACAGGACAGAACACTGAAGCTTTCTTT
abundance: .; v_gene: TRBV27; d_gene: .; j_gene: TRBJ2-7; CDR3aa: CASSPSTFTGLWGQYF; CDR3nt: TGTGCCAGCAGTCCCTCGACGTTTACAGGGCTCTGGGGGCAGTACTTC
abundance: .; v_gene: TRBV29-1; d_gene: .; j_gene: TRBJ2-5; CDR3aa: CSVVWEVVETQYF; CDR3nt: TGCAGCGTTGTATGGGAGGTAGTAGAGACCCAGTACTTC
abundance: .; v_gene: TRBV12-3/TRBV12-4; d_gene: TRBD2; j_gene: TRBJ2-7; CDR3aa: CASSLGRGGSLFGEQYF; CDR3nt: TGTGCCAGCAGTTTGGGAAGAGGCGGGAGTCTCTTCGGCGAGCAGTACTTC
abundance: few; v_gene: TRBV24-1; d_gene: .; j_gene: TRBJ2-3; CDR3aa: CATAKGGQTDTQYF; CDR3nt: TGTGCCACGGCGAAGGGGGGGCAAACAGATACGCAGTATTTT
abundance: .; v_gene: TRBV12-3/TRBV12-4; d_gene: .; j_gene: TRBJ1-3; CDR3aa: CASSQTGFSSGNTIYF; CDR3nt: TGTGCCAGCAGTCAAACAGGGTTCAGCTCTGGAAACACCATATATTTT
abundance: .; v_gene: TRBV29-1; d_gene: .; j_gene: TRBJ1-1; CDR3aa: CSVEPFNHMAEAFF; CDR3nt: TGCAGCGTTGAACCCTTTAATCATATGGCTGAAGCTTTCTTT
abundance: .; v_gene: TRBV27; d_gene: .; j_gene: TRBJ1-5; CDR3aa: CASSPWIMMGRDNQPQHF; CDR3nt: TGTGCCAGCAGTCCCTGGATTATGATGGGGAGGGATAATCAGCCCCAGCATTTT
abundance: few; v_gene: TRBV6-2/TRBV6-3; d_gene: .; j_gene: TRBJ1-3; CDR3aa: CASSYDGNTIYF; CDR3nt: TGTGCCAGCAGTTACGACGGAAACACCATATATTTT
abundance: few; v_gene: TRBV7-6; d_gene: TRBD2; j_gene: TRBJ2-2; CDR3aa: CASSLKTGLAGTGELFF; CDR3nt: TGTGCCAGCAGCTTAAAAACGGGACTAGCCGGCACCGGGGAGCTGTTTTTT
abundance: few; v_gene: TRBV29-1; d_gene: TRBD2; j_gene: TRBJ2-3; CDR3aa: CSAEAGAQDTQYF; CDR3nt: TGCAGCGCCGAGGCGGGAGCCCAAGATACGCAGTATTTT
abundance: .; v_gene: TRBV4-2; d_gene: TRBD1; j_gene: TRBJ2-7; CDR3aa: CASSQPDRGSLYEQYF; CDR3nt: TGTGCCAGCAGCCAGCCGGACAGGGGGAGTCTCTACGAGCAGTACTTC
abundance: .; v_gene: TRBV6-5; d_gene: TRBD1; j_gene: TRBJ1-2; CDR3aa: CASSPGQGMDGYTF; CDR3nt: TGTGCCAGCAGTCCGGGACAGGGAATGGATGGCTACACCTTC
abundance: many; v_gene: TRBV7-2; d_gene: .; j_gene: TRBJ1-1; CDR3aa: CASSSRMNTEAFF; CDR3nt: TGTGCCAGCAGCAGCCGAATGAACACTGAAGCTTTCTTT
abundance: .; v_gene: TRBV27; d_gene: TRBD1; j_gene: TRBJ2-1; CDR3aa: CASTSGQGDNEQFF; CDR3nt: TGTGCCAGCACCTCGGGACAGGGCGACAATGAGCAGTTCTTC
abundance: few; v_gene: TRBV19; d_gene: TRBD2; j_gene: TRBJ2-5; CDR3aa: CASSISGGEGQETQYF; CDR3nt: TGTGCCAGTAGTATCTCGGGGGGAGAGGGGCAAGAGACCCAGTACTTC
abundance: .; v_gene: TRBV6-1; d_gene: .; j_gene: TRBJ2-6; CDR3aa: CASRKQGSGANVLTF; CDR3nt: TGTGCCAGCAGAAAACAGGGCAGCGGGGCCAACGTCCTGACTTTC
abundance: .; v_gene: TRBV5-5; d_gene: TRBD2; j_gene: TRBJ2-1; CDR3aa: CASSLYGTSGYNEQFF; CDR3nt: TGTGCCAGCAGCTTGTACGGGACTAGCGGGTACAATGAGCAGTTCTTC
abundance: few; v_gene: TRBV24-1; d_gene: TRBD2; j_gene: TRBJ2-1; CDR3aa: CATSAGRGQFF; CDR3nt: TGTGCCACCAGTGCAGGGAGGGGGCAGTTCTTC
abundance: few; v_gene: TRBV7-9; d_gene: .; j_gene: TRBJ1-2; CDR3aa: CASSSTGNGYTF; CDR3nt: TGTGCCAGCAGCTCCACAGGGAATGGCTACACCTTC
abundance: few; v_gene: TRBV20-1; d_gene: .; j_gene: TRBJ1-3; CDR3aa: CSARLRRIGNTIYF; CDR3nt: TGCAGTGCTAGATTAAGGCGGATTGGAAACACCATATATTTT
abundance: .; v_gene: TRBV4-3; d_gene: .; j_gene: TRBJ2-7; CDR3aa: CASSQGDTEQYF; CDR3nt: TGCGCCAGCAGCCAAGGAGATACCGAGCAGTACTTC
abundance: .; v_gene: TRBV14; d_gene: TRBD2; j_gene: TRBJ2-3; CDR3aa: CASSLSGLRYTQYF; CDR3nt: TGTGCCAGCAGCCTTAGCGGGTTACGATATACGCAGTATTTT
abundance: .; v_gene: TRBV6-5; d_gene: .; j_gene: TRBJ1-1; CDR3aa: CASSYSGGLTAFF; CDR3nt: TGTGCCAGCAGTTACTCGGGGGGGCTCACGGCTTTCTTT
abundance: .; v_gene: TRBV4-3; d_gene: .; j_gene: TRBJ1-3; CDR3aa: CASSQGSPAGVAGNTIYF; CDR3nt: TGCGCCAGCAGCCAAGGATCGCCAGCCGGGGTGGCAGGAAACACCATATATTTT
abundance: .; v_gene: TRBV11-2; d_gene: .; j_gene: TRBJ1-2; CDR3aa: CASSPSGDDPYGYTF; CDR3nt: TGTGCCAGCAGCCCTAGTGGGGACGACCCCTATGGCTACACCTTC
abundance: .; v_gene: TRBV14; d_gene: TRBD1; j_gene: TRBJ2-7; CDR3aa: CASSLLGQGWNEQYF; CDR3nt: TGTGCCAGCAGCCTACTCGGACAGGGTTGGAACGAGCAGTACTTC
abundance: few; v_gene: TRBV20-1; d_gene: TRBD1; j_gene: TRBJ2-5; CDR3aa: CSAPGQYRFGETQYF; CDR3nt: TGCAGTGCCCCGGGACAGTATCGGTTCGGGGAGACCCAGTACTTC
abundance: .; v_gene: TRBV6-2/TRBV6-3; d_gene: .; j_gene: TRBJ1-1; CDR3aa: CASGHFEAFF; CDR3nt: TGTGCCTCCGGACACTTTGAAGCTTTCTTT
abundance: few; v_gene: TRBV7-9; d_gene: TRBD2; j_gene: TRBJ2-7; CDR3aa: CASSLGLAGDQSEQYF; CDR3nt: TGTGCCAGCAGCCTGGGACTAGCGGGCGACCAATCCGAGCAGTACTTC
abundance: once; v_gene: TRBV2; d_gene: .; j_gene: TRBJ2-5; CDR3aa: CASRDLGRETQYF; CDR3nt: TGTGCCAGCAGAGATCTGGGACGAGAGACCCAGTACTTC